Each of the 10 T cell receptor beta chains below was sequenced from the same sample in a study of T cells in Graves' hyperthyroidism and ophthalmopathy. Researchers amplified the TCR beta CDR3 regions from RNA transcripts. Carried out on the TCR CDR3, a first-round RT-PCR used the HTBI primer set. Each CDR3 protein gets one entry after TCRdb re-called the multiplex PCR reads with MiXCR. The table has roughly 700,000 distinct CDR3 sequences, 11% to 15% seen once. Material: blood. These TCRs come from a woman aged 18-29 years with Graves' hyperthyroidism.

The rearrangement uses TRBV20-1 and TRBJ1-1; tentative D call: TRBD1 (6 bases). Germline V gene sequence: CDR1 DFQATT, CDR2 SNEGSKA (reference sequence). The CDR3 covers 18 residues. V lost 6 bases, J lost 0 bases, and 26 bases lay in between. The CDR3 DNA reads as TGCAGTGCCACGGGGGCCGACCGAGACACACGCATGAACACTGAAGCTTTCTTT. As protein: CSATGADRDTRMNTEAFF.

The chain carries TRBV10-3 and TRBJ2-1; 15 nucleotides align to TRBD2. V dropped 6 bases and J dropped 2; count of bases not matched to a gene: 5. This CDR3 contains 17 residues. Germline loops: CDR1 ENHRY, CDR2 SYGVKD. The CDR3 DNA reads TGTGCCATCAGCCCGGGACTAGCGGGAGGAACCTACAATGAGCAGTTCTTC. Translation: CAISPGLAGGTYNEQFF.

The chain employs TRBV2 and TRBJ2-1, with D possibly being TRBD2 (5 bases). V was shortened by 5 bases and J by 1 base, with 15 bases between the two germline ends. Germline V gene data show CDR1 as SNHLY and CDR2 as FYNNEI. CDR3 length: 16 residues. CDR3 coding DNA: TGTGCCAGCAGTTACCGGGGTGAACTTTCCTACAATGAGCAGTTCTTC. Translation: CASSYRGELSYNEQFF.

The genes are TRBV7-2 and TRBJ2-4, with TRBD1 matching 8 bases. V shed 4 bases and J 4 bases; nucleotides not matched to a gene: 6. The CDR3 is made up of 15 amino acids. CDR1 is SGHTA, CDR2 FQGNSA, per germline. CDR3 DNA sequence: TGTGCCAGCAGCTCCGGGACAGGCTCGAAAAACATTCAGTACTTC. It specifies CASSSGTGSKNIQYF. Supplemented by reference TRBV7-2 and TRBJ2-4, the full variable domain reads GAGVSQSPSNKVTEKGKDVELRCDPISGHTALYWYRQSLGQGLEFLIYFQGNSAPDKSGLPSDRFSAERTGGSVSTLTIQRTQQEDSAVYLCASSSGTGSKNIQYFGAGTRLSVL.

This clonotype came up many times. This sequence joins TRBV18 and TRBJ2-7, with D perhaps matching TRBD1 (5 bases). V was trimmed by 3 bases and J by 4 bases, leaving 13 bases between them. Germline V gene data show CDR1 as KGHSH and CDR2 as LQKENI. The CDR3 length is 14 residues. The DNA for the CDR3 is TGTGCCAGCTCACCCCAGGGCGGTAGGTACGAGCAGTACTTC. Its translation is CASSPQGGRYEQYF.

This clonotype has just a few counts. The chain is built from TRBV2 and TRBJ2-7; possibly TRBD2 for D (5 bases). Germline lookup yields CDR1 SNHLY and CDR2 FYNNEI. Trimming stripped 2 bases from V and 2 bases from J, with 16 bases between. The CDR3 contains 16 residues. The DNA of the CDR3 is TGTGCCAGCAGTGAACCGGCTTGGCGGGCAACCTACGAGCAGTACTTC. Protein sequence: CASSEPAWRATYEQYF.

This clonotype came up many times. This chain uses TRBV6-2 or TRBV6-3 with TRBJ2-1; D is perhaps TRBD1 (5 bases). Germline CDR1 is MNHEY and CDR2 is SVGEGT. The CDR3 loop spans 20 amino acids. V lost 2 bases to trimming and J lost 0 bases, with 23 bases between them. CDR3 sequence (DNA): TGTGCCAGCAGTTACATAGGGGAAATGTTTACGCCATACTCCTACAATGAGCAGTTCTTC. The encoded protein is CASSYIGEMFTPYSYNEQFF.

In this sample, this clonotype turned up many times. This sequence joins TRBV27 and TRBJ2-1; TRBD1 aligns across 8 bases. The CDR3 spans 15 residues. The V gene end was trimmed by 5 bases and the J gene end by 1 base; junction bases not matched to a gene: 4. Germline CDR1 and CDR2: MNHEY and SMNVEV (reference sequence). The DNA of the CDR3 is TGTGCCAGCAGTATTCAGGGGGCTTCCTACAATGAGCAGTTCTTC. Its protein is CASSIQGASYNEQFF.

This clonotype was counted only a few times. The genes are TRBV4-1 and TRBJ2-7, with 7 bases identical to TRBD2. V was clipped by 1 base and J by 6 bases; unmatched bases: 12. This CDR3 contains 16 residues. CDR1 MGHRA and CDR2 YSYEKL come from the germline V gene. The CDR3 DNA sequence: TGCGCCAGCAGCCAAGCTTCCCTAGCGGACCCCCTCGAGCAGTACTTC. This encodes CASSQASLADPLEQYF.

This clonotype occurred a few times. The chain is built from TRBV7-9 and TRBJ2-7; D perhaps matches TRBD2 (6 bases). The V and J ends lost 7 bases and 4 bases respectively, with 17 bases between them. The CDR3 has 14 residues. Per germline, CDR1 SEHNR and CDR2 FQNEAQ (reference sequence). CDR3 DNA: TGTGCCAGCACCACGGCCGCGGGGACTTACGAGCAGTACTTC. It encodes CASTTAAGTYEQYF.